Below are 2 T cell receptor beta chains sequenced from a single sample in a study of cytomegalovirus exposure and HLA in healthy donors. Both 60 Vbeta primers and 13 Jbeta primers went into the PCR. Clones were read by immunoSEQ multiplex PCR, and TCRdb kept only the in-frame ones, dropping some. The table includes tens of thousands of clones, around 60% detected once. Sequenced: PBMCs. The origin of the receptors is a male donor in good health and CMV-seropositive.

This clone was counted only a few times. The CDR3: CASSLAGGVGQPQHF. The CDR3 DNA reads as TGTGCCAGCAGCTTAGCAGGGGGCGTAGGCCAGCCCCAGCATTTT. The chain carries TRBV13 and TRBJ1-5; 8 bases line up with TRBD1. Germline CDR1 is PRHDT and CDR2 is FYEKMQ (reference sequence). The trim removed 1 base at V and 7 bases at J, leaving 6 bases unmatched. The CDR3 is made up of 15 amino acids.

The chain joins TRBV29-1 to TRBJ1-2, with TRBD1 identical over 7 bases. The CDR3 runs 12 residues. V dropped 4 bases and J dropped 6; count of bases not matched to a gene: 5. Germline V gene data show CDR1 as SQVTM and CDR2 as ANQGSEA. CDR3: CSVVTTGDGYTF. CDR3 nucleotides: TGCAGCGTTGTCACAACAGGGGATGGCTACACCTTC.